This T cell receptor (beta chain) was captured by sequencing in a study of blood T cell repertoires in COVID-19. Background on the study: Samples taken during acute and convalescent COVID-19 were collected in the United States, Italy and Spain. Sample material is recorded as cDNA or gDNA derived from T cells, B-cell-depleted T cells, or PBMCs.

The germline gives CDR1 MNHEY, CDR2 SVGAGI. The V end was cut by 7 bases, the J end by 5 bases, with 17 bases between. This CDR3 is built from 15 residues. The method was immunoSEQ multiplex PCR; TCRdb's version includes in-frame clones alone and lacks a portion of them. The sample has 55,000 to 65,000 clones, around 88% seen once. The genes are TRBV6-5 and TRBJ1-4; possibly TRBD1 for D (6 bases). The sequence derives from a man between 60 and 70 years old with acute or convalescent COVID-19. Material for sequencing was peripheral blood. CDR3 protein: CASITGGLGNEKLFF. The CDR3 DNA follows: TGTGCCAGCATTACGGGGGGGCTAGGAAATGAAAAACTGTTTTTT.